This T cell receptor beta chain was sequenced for a study of immune evolution from preneoplasia to lung adenocarcinoma. Resections took place in Japan or China from about 2013 to 2017. Germline values: CDR1 SGHTA, CDR2 FQGNSA. The CDR3 spans 11 residues. J gave up 5 bases and V 9 bases, and 3 bases lay outside the gene matches. Data came from immunoSEQ multiplex PCR; TCRdb stores just in-frame clones and leaves some out. The table records 9,600 or so clones, around 80% of them present only once. The sequence was obtained from a person aged 60-80 years with lung adenocarcinoma. The rearrangement links TRBV7-2 to TRBJ1-1; 7 bases map to TRBD1. Sequences were obtained from FFPE lung adenocarcinoma in situ tissue. The CDR3 nucleotides are TGTGCCAGTACAGGGGATACTGAAGCTTTCTTT. Its protein is CASTGDTEAFF.